The 23 T cell receptor beta chains listed next were all sequenced from one sample in a study of blood T cell repertoires in COVID-19. TCRdb's table, derived via immunoSEQ multiplex PCR, lists solely in-frame clones and lacks some. The profile shows 150,000 to 200,000 clones, around four fifths of them singletons. Sequencing was performed on peripheral blood. Receptors originate from a woman between 65 and 79 years old with COVID-19, enrolled during active disease.

This clone was seen a few times. The V call is TRBV4-2, the J call TRBJ2-7; D ambiguous. CDR3 length: 14 residues. The V end was cut by 1 base, the J end by 2 bases, with 9 bases between. CDR1 is LGHNA and CDR2 is YNFKEQ in the germline V gene. The CDR3 nucleotides read TGTGCCAGCAGCCAAGCGGTATTAGCCTACGAGCAGTACTTC. Amino acids: CASSQAVLAYEQYF.

This chain joins TRBV19 and TRBJ2-3; TRBD1 aligns across 11 bases. This CDR3 spans 17 amino acids. Trimming cost V 3 bases and J 1 base; bases outside gene matches: 6. Germline values: CDR1 LNHDA, CDR2 SQIVND (reference sequence). CDR3 in amino acids: CASSMLPGQGGTDTQYF. In DNA, the CDR3 is TGTGCCAGTAGTATGCTCCCGGGACAGGGGGGCACAGATACGCAGTATTTT.

As regards this clone: Other DNA variants within this sample encode the same CDR3. This chain connects TRBV7-3 to TRBJ2-6; 8 nucleotides line up with TRBD2. The CDR3 contains 16 residues. Germline assignment: CDR1 SGHTA and CDR2 FQGTGA. Germline trimming cut 3 bases from V and 2 bases from J; bases unmatched to any gene: 3. CDR3 sequence: CASSLSGGAGANVLTF. The DNA of the CDR3 is TGTGCCAGCAGCTTGAGCGGGGGAGCTGGGGCCAACGTCCTGACTTTC.

The rearrangement joins TRBV7-8 to TRBJ2-7, with 9 bases fitting TRBD1. V gave up 0 bases and J gave up 6 bases; unmatched junction bases: 6. CDR3 size: 15 residues. Germline V gene data show CDR1 as SGHVS and CDR2 as FQNEAQ. The DNA for the CDR3 is TGTGCCAGCAGCTTAGCGCTACAGGGGGCTGTCGAGCAGTACGTC. This gives the protein CASSLALQGAVEQYV.

DNA for the CDR3: TGTGCCAGCAGCTTAGGTGACAGGGTAACGGCGAACACCGGGGAGCTGTTTTTT. Translated, it gives CASSLGDRVTANTGELFF. The chain combines TRBV5-6 with TRBJ2-2; 7 bases match TRBD1. From germline, CDR1 is SGHDT and CDR2 YYEEEE. V lost 2 bases, J lost 0 bases, and 10 bases stayed unmatched. The CDR3 spans 18 residues.

This chain connects TRBV5-5 to TRBJ1-1, with a tentative D call TRBD1 (5 bases). The germline gives CDR1 SGHKS, CDR2 YYEKEE (reference sequence). The CDR3 consists of 13 residues. V lost 4 bases to trimming and J lost 4 bases, with 11 bases between them. CDR3 in amino acids: CASSPDIFTEAFF. The CDR3 DNA follows: TGTGCCAGCAGCCCGGACATTTTCACTGAAGCTTTCTTT.

J is TRBJ2-7 and V is TRBV5-1, with TRBD1 matching 8 bases. CDR1 and CDR2 (germline): SGHRS, YFSETQ. V lost 4 bases, J lost 6 bases, and 12 bases stayed unmatched. This CDR3 has 15 amino acids. Here the CDR3 reads CASSLAPRGQREQYF. The CDR3 nucleotides are TGCGCCAGCAGCCTGGCCCCCAGGGGGCAACGCGAGCAGTACTTC.

The chain employs TRBV7-9 and TRBJ1-5; 8 bases match TRBD1. This CDR3 has 15 amino acids. The germline CDR1 and CDR2 sequences are SEHNR and FQNEAQ (reference sequence). With V trimmed by 3 bases and J by 2 bases, 3 bases remained unmatched. For the CDR3, the DNA is TGTGCCAGCAGCTTGGCAGGGGGCGGCAATCAGCCCCAGCATTTT. This codes for CASSLAGGGNQPQHF.

The chain is built from TRBV2 and TRBJ2-6, with TRBD2 matching 13 bases. The CDR3 covers 17 residues. Germline V gene sequence: CDR1 SNHLY, CDR2 FYNNEI. With V trimmed by 6 bases and J by 2 bases, 4 bases remained unmatched. CDR3 in DNA: TGTGCCAGCAGCGGACTAGCGGGAGTAACTGGGGCCAACGTCCTGACTTTC. It is translated as CASSGLAGVTGANVLTF.

The chain recombines TRBV2 with TRBJ1-5; D is possibly TRBD1 (6 bases). The V and J ends lost 4 bases and 4 bases respectively, with 11 bases between them. This CDR3 spans 14 amino acids. CDR1 and CDR2 (germline): SNHLY, FYNNEI. The CDR3 DNA reads as TGTGCCAGCAGTGCCGGGACACTGAATCAGCCCCAGCATTTT. This gives the protein CASSAGTLNQPQHF.

The chain combines TRBV6-5 with TRBJ1-6, with a tentative D call TRBD1 (6 bases). CDR1 is MNHEY and CDR2 is SVGAGI in the germline V gene. The V end lost 11 bases, the J end lost 8 bases, and 16 bases lay between the germline ends. The CDR3 consists of 13 residues. Here the CDR3 reads CAGLGRGDSPLHF. CDR3 DNA: TGTGCCGGGCTGGGCAGGGGAGATTCACCCCTCCACTTT.

This clone has a single count. V usage is TRBV5-1 and J usage is TRBJ2-3; 10 nucleotides agree with TRBD2. The CDR3 loop spans 16 amino acids. Per germline, CDR1 SGHRS and CDR2 YFSETQ. The V gene end was trimmed by 1 base and the J gene end by 2 bases; junction bases not matched to a gene: 4. The CDR3 nucleotides read TGCGCCAGCAGCTTGAGGAGCGGGAGGGCCACAGATACGCAGTATTTT. It yields the protein CASSLRSGRATDTQYF.

V usage is TRBV30 and J usage is TRBJ2-2; D is unclear. V lost 1 base to trimming and J lost 6 bases, with 3 bases between them. Looked up from germline, CDR1 is GTSNPN and CDR2 is SVGIG (reference sequence). The length of the CDR3 is 11 residues. In DNA form, the CDR3 reads TGTGCCTGGAGTGCGGCCGGGGAGCTGTTTTTT. This translates into CAWSAAGELFF.

The chain is built from TRBV5-1 and TRBJ2-6; no firm D call. CDR3 length: 13 residues. With 4 bases removed from V and 0 bases from J, the gap between germline ends came to 2 bases. Germline CDR1 SGHRS, CDR2 YFSETQ. The CDR3 DNA reads as TGCGCCAGCAGCCGCTCTGGGGCCAACGTCCTGACTTTC. This encodes CASSRSGANVLTF.

This chain joins TRBV3-1 (or the pseudogene TRBV3-2) and TRBJ1-1; TRBD1 might be the D (6 bases). The CDR3 totals 15 residues. Trimming removed 4 bases at V and 0 bases at J, with 12 bases between. Germline lookup yields CDR1 LGHDT and CDR2 YNNKEL (reference sequence). For the CDR3, the DNA is TGTGCCAGCAGCCGGCTGAGGGGGATGAACACTGAAGCTTTCTTT. It yields the protein CASSRLRGMNTEAFF.

This chain uses TRBV2 with TRBJ1-6; D perhaps matches TRBD1 (6 bases). This CDR3 has 12 residues. Germline loops: CDR1 SNHLY, CDR2 FYNNEI. Between the trimmed V and J ends, which lost 9 bases and 6 bases, there was a span of 9 bases. The chain's CDR3 is CARRTANSPLHF. CDR3 sequence (DNA): TGTGCCAGAAGGACAGCTAATTCACCCCTCCACTTT.

This clone appeared once. The chain combines TRBV6-5 with TRBJ1-6, with 10 positions matching TRBD1. This CDR3 region has 15 residues. The J segment lost 5 bases and the V segment lost 8 bases, leaving 6 bases of the junction unmatched. CDR1 is MNHEY, CDR2 SVGAGI, per germline. CDR3 coding DNA: TGTGCCAGCCGAAAGGGGACAGGGGATAATTCACCCCTCCACTTT. Translated, it gives CASRKGTGDNSPLHF.

The V and J genes are TRBV28 and TRBJ1-3; TRBD1 might be the D (5 bases). This CDR3 is built from 14 residues. Trimming left V 4 bases short and J 4 bases short, with 11 bases between. Germline CDR1 is MDHEN and CDR2 is SYDVKM. CDR3 protein: CASSSTGYGNTIYF. CDR3 DNA: TGTGCCAGCAGTTCTACAGGTTACGGAAACACCATATATTTT.

The chain recombines TRBV19 with TRBJ2-1; weak D call: TRBD2 (5 bases). The CDR3 is 15 residues long. CDR1 LNHDA and CDR2 SQIVND come from the germline V gene (reference sequence). The V and J ends lost 7 bases and 0 bases respectively, with 13 bases between them. CDR3 loop: CASTNGRGSYNEQFF. In DNA, the CDR3 is TGTGCCAGTACCAACGGACGGGGCTCCTACAATGAGCAGTTCTTC.

This chain connects TRBV3-1 (or the pseudogene TRBV3-2) to TRBJ1-6; 11 bases align to TRBD1. Unmatched junction bases numbered 5, after V lost 3 bases and J lost 7 bases. The CDR3 totals 16 residues. Germline CDR1 and CDR2: LGHDT and YNNKEL (reference sequence). The CDR3 DNA reads as TGTGCCAGCAGCCATATCGGGGACAGGGGGAATTCACCCCTCCACTTT. Amino acids: CASSHIGDRGNSPLHF.

The CDR3 loop is CATSGVRGRTYNEQFF. Written as DNA, the CDR3 is TGTGCCACCAGTGGCGTCCGCGGGAGGACTTACAATGAGCAGTTCTTC. The rearrangement joins TRBV24-1 to TRBJ2-1; 8 bases map to TRBD2. J gave up 4 bases and V 5 bases, and 9 bases lay outside the gene matches. CDR1 is KGHDR, CDR2 SFDVKD, per germline. There are 16 residues in the CDR3.

The chain uses TRBV11-1 and TRBJ1-6; D is possibly TRBD1 (5 bases). The CDR3 loop spans 16 amino acids. From germline, CDR1 is SGHAT and CDR2 FQDESV (reference sequence). Trimming removed 0 bases at V and 7 bases at J, with 13 bases between. This CDR3 is CASSLAGARENSPLHF. The CDR3 DNA reads as TGTGCCAGCAGCTTAGCAGGGGCGCGAGAAAATTCACCCCTCCACTTT.

This clone occurred once. The V gene is TRBV28, the J gene TRBJ2-7, with 8 bases identical to TRBD2. Per the germline V gene, CDR1 is MDHEN and CDR2 is SYDVKM. Trimming cost V 5 bases and J 1 base; bases outside gene matches: 13. This CDR3 has 17 amino acids. In DNA form, the CDR3 reads TGTGCCAGCAGTCCTCTTACTAGCGGAGAGATTTCCTACGAGCAGTACTTC. Translation: CASSPLTSGEISYEQYF. Full variable domain (missing parts from reference TRBV28 and TRBJ2-7): DVKVTQSSRYLVKRTGEKVFLECVQDMDHENMFWYRQDPGLGLRLIYFSYDVKMKEKGDIPEGYSVSREKKERFSLILESASTNQTSMYLCASSPLTSGEISYEQYFGPGTRLTVT.